Each of the 4 T cell receptor beta chains below was sequenced from the same sample in a study of T cell responses to AZD1222 COVID-19 vaccine. Sequencing was performed with immunoSEQ multiplex PCR; in TCRdb, only in-frame clones are kept and a portion is missing. The table includes 100,000 to 150,000 clones, about 85% detected once. The specimen was peripheral blood, collected on day 0 of AZD1222 vaccination. Receptors originate from an adult in good health.

This chain links TRBV19 with TRBJ2-5; TRBD1 matches at 7 bases. This CDR3 is built from 14 residues. Germline loops: CDR1 LNHDA, CDR2 SQIVND (reference sequence). V was clipped by 4 bases and J by 5 bases; unmatched bases: 7. CDR3 nucleotide sequence: TGTGCCAGTAGTAGGTTAGGGGGCCGGGAGACCCAGTACTTC. It is translated as CASSRLGGRETQYF.

V usage is TRBV27 and J usage is TRBJ1-5; D might be TRBD1 (5 bases). Germline CDR1 is MNHEY and CDR2 is SMNVEV (reference sequence). This CDR3 has 15 amino acids. Trimming removed 3 bases at V and 2 bases at J, with 11 bases between. The CDR3 DNA reads TGTGCCAGCAGTTTTGGGGGGTCCCGCAATCAGCCCCAGCATTTT. Its translation: CASSFGGSRNQPQHF.

The V gene is TRBV28, the J gene TRBJ2-7, with D perhaps TRBD1 (6 bases). This CDR3 contains 13 residues. The germline V and J ends were trimmed by 6 bases and 2 bases, with 11 bases remaining between them. The germline V gene encodes CDR1 MDHEN and CDR2 SYDVKM. DNA of the CDR3: TGTGCCAGCAGCAGTGGACAGACCTACGAGCAGTACTTC. Its translation is CASSSGQTYEQYF.

This sequence joins TRBV7-2 and TRBJ1-1; TRBD1 aligns across 7 bases. Germline loops: CDR1 SGHTA, CDR2 FQGNSA. Losses at the gene ends were 2 bases for V and 3 bases for J; bases not matched to a gene: 9. The CDR3 is made up of 16 amino acids. CDR3 loop: CASSLMSAGGYTEAFF. The CDR3 nucleotides read TGTGCCAGCAGCTTAATGTCTGCAGGGGGTTACACTGAAGCTTTCTTT.